The 21 T cell receptor beta chains given below trace back to one sample, sequenced in a study of blood T cell repertoires in COVID-19. Some clones are missing from TCRdb's copy, which holds only in-frame ones; the method was immunoSEQ multiplex PCR. The table includes about 73,000 clones, approximately 80% detected once. The material sequenced was peripheral blood. The receptor set was obtained from a woman aged 60 to 75 with acute or convalescent COVID-19.

The chain links TRBV6-5 to TRBJ2-3; weak D call: TRBD1 (5 bases). The V and J ends lost 2 bases and 0 bases respectively, with 9 bases between them. The CDR3 is 15 amino acids. Germline V gene lookup returns CDR1 MNHEY and CDR2 SVGAGI. The CDR3 protein is CASSYGAASTDTQYF. The DNA of the CDR3 is TGTGCCAGCAGTTACGGGGCGGCTAGCACAGATACGCAGTATTTT.

The chain combines TRBV19 with TRBJ2-7; a possible D gene is TRBD1 (5 bases). V was trimmed by 5 bases and J by 0 bases, leaving 8 bases between them. Germline V CDR1 and CDR2: LNHDA, SQIVND (reference sequence). CDR3 length: 13 amino acids. The CDR3, as DNA: TGTGCCAGTAGTGATCAGGGCTCCTACGAGCAGTACTTC. Amino acids: CASSDQGSYEQYF.

The chain joins TRBV6-5 to TRBJ1-4; D is unresolved. V dropped 6 bases and J dropped 6 bases, with 11 bases sitting between them. CDR3 length: 13 amino acids. CDR1 and CDR2 (germline): MNHEY, SVGAGI. CDR3 loop: CASSSRRDEKLFF. DNA for the CDR3: TGTGCCAGCAGCTCCAGGAGGGATGAAAAACTGTTTTTT.

J is TRBJ1-1 and V is TRBV30; no definite D call. V lost 3 bases to trimming and J lost 8 bases, with 13 bases between them. Germline-derived CDR1 and CDR2 are GTSNPN and SVGIG (reference sequence). The CDR3 is 12 residues long. The CDR3 bases are TGTGCCTGGAGCCCAGGACTTGGGGAAGCTTTCTTT. Translating gives CAWSPGLGEAFF.

The rearrangement links TRBV19 to TRBJ2-6; D perhaps matches TRBD2 (5 bases). This CDR3 comprises 15 residues. V was cut by 1 base and J by 2 bases, with 6 bases left in between. In germline, CDR1 is LNHDA, CDR2 SQIVND (reference sequence). CDR3 region: CASSIGGTGANVLTF. For the CDR3, the DNA is TGTGCCAGTAGTATAGGAGGGACTGGGGCCAACGTCCTGACTTTC.

This chain links TRBV9 with TRBJ2-1; TRBD2 agrees at 13 bases. The CDR3 runs to 16 residues. The trim removed 3 bases at V and 6 bases at J, leaving 6 bases unmatched. Per the germline V gene, CDR1 is SGDLS and CDR2 is YYNGEE. CDR3 nucleotide sequence: TGTGCCAGCAGCGCGACACTAGCGGGGGGGTCCAATGAGCAGTTCTTC. Amino acids: CASSATLAGGSNEQFF.

This clone is a singleton in its sample. The V gene is TRBV2, the J gene TRBJ2-3; TRBD2 agrees at 12 bases. Looked up from germline, CDR1 is SNHLY and CDR2 is FYNNEI. The CDR3 loop spans 16 amino acids. Germline trimming cut 9 bases from V and 1 base from J; bases unmatched to any gene: 8. In DNA form, the CDR3 reads TGTGCCAGTACTTCGACTAGCGGGGGCCGCACAGATACGCAGTATTTT. Translation: CASTSTSGGRTDTQYF.

This chain links TRBV11-2 with TRBJ2-5, with D perhaps matching TRBD2 (5 bases). Germline assignment: CDR1 SGHAT and CDR2 FQNNGV. V lost 0 bases and J lost 5, with 13 bases in between. The length of the CDR3 is 15 residues. The DNA for the CDR3 is TGTGCCAGCAGCTTAGACAGATTCGGGATCGAGACCCAGTACTTC. Its protein product is CASSLDRFGIETQYF.

The V gene is TRBV5-1, the J gene TRBJ1-5; the D gene is possibly TRBD1 (5 bases). Per the germline V gene, CDR1 is SGHRS and CDR2 is YFSETQ. There are 15 residues in the CDR3. Trimming left V 1 base short and J 0 bases short, with 8 bases between. The CDR3 protein is CASSLLQGSNQPQHF. CDR3 sequence (DNA): TGCGCCAGCAGCTTGCTTCAGGGTAGCAATCAGCCCCAGCATTTT.

The chain employs TRBV4-1 and TRBJ2-1; 9 nucleotides align to TRBD2. CDR3 length: 17 amino acids. Germline V gene data show CDR1 as MGHRA and CDR2 as YSYEKL. The V and J ends lost 4 bases and 0 bases, in that order; junction bases with no gene match: 7. CDR3 protein: CASSPLAGPSSYNEQFF. CDR3 bases: TGCGCCAGCAGCCCCCTAGCGGGGCCTAGCTCCTACAATGAGCAGTTCTTC.

The chain has TRBV21-1 and TRBJ1-6; the table assigns TRBD1, which was not confirmed against the DNA. TRBV21-1 is a known pseudogene. The length of the CDR3 is 18 residues. The CDR3 bases are TGTGCCAGCAGCAAAGCGCCTATCGGAACAGGGGTGGATTCACCCCTCCACTTT. This encodes CASSKAPIGTGVDSPLHF.

V usage is TRBV5-1 and J usage is TRBJ1-5; D perhaps matches TRBD1 (5 bases). Germline V lookup: CDR1 SGHRS, CDR2 YFSETQ. The CDR3 runs 14 residues. Trimming removed 1 base at V and 9 bases at J, with 14 bases between. In DNA form, the CDR3 reads TGCGCCAGCAGCTTGTCCCCTGACGGGGGGCCCCAGCATTTT. Its protein product is CASSLSPDGGPQHF.

This CDR3 reads CATSQGMNTEAFF. The DNA for the CDR3 is TGTGCCACCAGCCAGGGGATGAACACTGAAGCTTTCTTT. J is TRBJ1-1 and V is TRBV24-1; TRBD1 might be the D (6 bases). CDR1 and CDR2 from the germline V gene are KGHDR and SFDVKD. V gave up 7 bases and J gave up 0 bases, with 8 bases separating them. The CDR3 runs 13 residues.

The V and J genes are TRBV4-2 and TRBJ1-1, with no clear D. The CDR3 spans 14 residues. Trimming shortened V by 0 bases and J by 4 bases, and 9 bases separated the two germline ends. Germline-derived CDR1 and CDR2 are LGHNA and YNFKEQ. The CDR3 loop is CASSQEFYSTEAFF. The CDR3 nucleotides read TGTGCCAGCAGCCAAGAGTTCTATAGCACTGAAGCTTTCTTT.

This clone has a handful of counts. The gene calls are TRBV27 and TRBJ2-1; TRBD2 might be the D (7 bases). The CDR3 covers 14 residues. Per the germline V gene, CDR1 is MNHEY and CDR2 is SMNVEV (reference sequence). The germline V and J ends were trimmed by 6 bases and 6 bases, with 15 bases remaining between them. The CDR3 DNA is TGTGCCAGCAGACGGGGGGACACTCTCAATGAGCAGTTCTTC. Translated: CASRRGDTLNEQFF.

V and J are TRBV9 and TRBJ2-2, with D perhaps TRBD1 (5 bases). The germline V gene has CDR1 SGDLS and CDR2 YYNGEE. The V end lost 3 bases, the J end lost 5 bases, and 14 bases lay between the germline ends. The CDR3 extends over 15 amino acids. The CDR3 DNA reads as TGTGCCAGCAGCGCGACAGCCCAGGGAACCGGGGAGCTGTTTTTT. Its translation is CASSATAQGTGELFF.

The J gene is TRBJ1-2, the V gene TRBV6-5, with 8 bases matching TRBD1. Germline V gene sequence: CDR1 MNHEY, CDR2 SVGAGI. CDR3 size: 14 residues. J lost 5 bases, V lost 7 bases, and 9 bases had no gene match. This chain's CDR3 is CASNRGQGGYGYTF. CDR3 nucleotides: TGTGCCAGCAACAGAGGACAGGGAGGATATGGCTACACCTTC.

The chain links TRBV2 to TRBJ2-3, with a tentative D call TRBD1 (5 bases). This CDR3 spans 15 amino acids. Germline V gives CDR1 SNHLY, CDR2 FYNNEI. V was shortened by 5 bases and J by 6 bases, with 18 bases between the two germline ends. CDR3 region: CASSISRVASDTQYF. The DNA of the CDR3 is TGTGCCAGCAGTATCTCCAGGGTGGCGTCGGATACGCAGTATTTT.

The chain carries TRBV5-1 and TRBJ1-4, with 9 bases fitting TRBD1. The junction had 9 bases not matched to a gene; V was cut back by 4 bases and J by 8 bases. Per germline, CDR1 SGHRS and CDR2 YFSETQ. The CDR3 contains 15 residues. This chain's CDR3 is CASSRLTGGYEKLFF. In nucleotides, the CDR3 is TGCGCCAGCAGCCGCTTGACAGGGGGATACGAAAAACTGTTTTTT.

J is TRBJ1-5 and V is TRBV6-5, with a possible D match to TRBD1 (6 bases). CDR1 MNHEY and CDR2 SVGAGI come from the germline V gene. The CDR3 contains 13 residues. The V end was cut by 7 bases, the J end by 4 bases, with 11 bases between. For the CDR3, the DNA is TGTGCCAGCATTCAGGGGACAAATCAGCCCCAGCATTTT. It translates to CASIQGTNQPQHF.

The genes are TRBV28 and TRBJ1-1; the D is unclear. Germline CDR1 is MDHEN and CDR2 is SYDVKM. Trimming took off 2 bases at V and 6 bases at J, with 7 bases between the two ends. The CDR3 sequence is 12 residues long. The CDR3 region is CASSLLGSEAFF. The CDR3 DNA reads TGTGCCAGCAGTTTACTAGGTTCTGAAGCTTTCTTT.